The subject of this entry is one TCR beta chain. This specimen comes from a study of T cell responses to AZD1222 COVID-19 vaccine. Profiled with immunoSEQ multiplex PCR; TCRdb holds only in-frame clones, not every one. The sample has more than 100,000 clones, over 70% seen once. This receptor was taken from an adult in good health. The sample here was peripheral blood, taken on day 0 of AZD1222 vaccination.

In nucleotides, the CDR3 is TGTGCCAGCAGTTCCCAAACCACGACGAGTCAGCCCCAGCATTTT. Protein sequence: CASSSQTTTSQPQHF. This chain joins TRBV28 and TRBJ1-5; D unclear. The germline V gene has CDR1 MDHEN and CDR2 SYDVKM. The CDR3 consists of 15 residues. Trimming removed 4 bases from V and 6 bases from J, with 16 bases in between.